The 26 T cell receptor beta chains below were found in one sample sequenced in a study of blood T cell repertoires in COVID-19. Libraries were prepared by immunoSEQ multiplex PCR; TCRdb keeps only in-frame clonotypes and omits some of them. The profile shows about 380,000 clones, more than 75% of them singletons. Sequenced: PBMCs or T cells enriched from blood (not recorded which). The receptors were gathered from a woman aged 18-29 years who had recovered from COVID-19.

This clone was detected only once. The chain recombines TRBV24-1 with TRBJ2-5; 9 bases fit TRBD1. The CDR3 runs 13 residues. CDR1 KGHDR and CDR2 SFDVKD come from the germline V gene. Losses at the gene ends were 7 bases for V and 3 bases for J; bases not matched to a gene: 2. The CDR3: CATRGTGKETQYF. In DNA form, the CDR3 reads TGTGCCACCAGGGGGACAGGGAAAGAGACCCAGTACTTC.

The chain joins TRBV30 to TRBJ1-2; D gene unclear. The length of the CDR3 is 13 residues. Per the germline V gene, CDR1 is GTSNPN and CDR2 is SVGIG (reference sequence). The V and J ends lost 1 base and 3 bases respectively, with 9 bases between them. The CDR3 protein is CAWSGGGYYGYTF. CDR3 DNA: TGTGCCTGGAGTGGAGGAGGATACTATGGCTACACCTTC.

This rearrangement joins TRBV6-1 to TRBJ2-7; tentative D call: TRBD1 (6 bases). Germline CDR1 MNHNS, CDR2 SASEGT. This CDR3 spans 14 amino acids. With 1 base removed from V and 5 bases from J, the gap between germline ends came to 12 bases. For the CDR3, the DNA is TGTGCCAGCAGTGAAGTCGGGACAATAAACGAGCAGTACTTC. Translation gives CASSEVGTINEQYF.

The V gene is TRBV28, the J gene TRBJ2-7, with 8 nucleotides matching TRBD1. Germline assignment: CDR1 MDHEN and CDR2 SYDVKM. V was pared by 5 bases and J by 3 bases, with 0 bases of the junction left unmatched. The length of the CDR3 is 12 residues. The CDR3 DNA reads TGTGCCAGCAGTACAGGGGGCTACGAGCAGTACTTC. The encoded protein is CASSTGGYEQYF.

The gene calls are TRBV12-2 and TRBJ2-1; the table's TRBD1 call for D was not verified on the DNA. TRBV12-2 is shown as a pseudogene. The CDR3 covers 19 residues. As DNA, the CDR3 is TGTGCAAGTCGCCCCCCCCAACTAAACCGGGACAGACGATACAATGAGCAGTTCTTC. Its translation: CASRPPQLNRDRRYNEQFF.

This chain links TRBV5-1 with TRBJ1-4; D not resolved. This CDR3 is 15 amino acids long. Germline-derived CDR1 and CDR2 are SGHRS and YFSETQ. Trimming took off 0 bases at V and 0 bases at J, with 6 bases between the two ends. This chain's CDR3 is CASSLASATNEKLFF. For the CDR3, the DNA is TGCGCCAGCAGCTTGGCTTCGGCAACTAATGAAAAACTGTTTTTT. Full variable domain (outside the CDR3, taken from reference TRBV5-1 and TRBJ1-4): KAGVTQTPRYLIKTRGQQVTLSCSPISGHRSVSWYQQTPGQGLQFLFEYFSETQRNKGNFPGRFSGRQFSNSRSEMNVSTLELGDSALYLCASSLASATNEKLFFGSGTQLSVL.

This sequence joins TRBV4-2 and TRBJ2-7, with 14 positions matching TRBD2. V dropped 3 bases and J dropped 5; count of bases not matched to a gene: 6. The CDR3 length is 16 residues. The V gene's germline CDR1 is LGHNA and CDR2 YNFKEQ. CDR3 nucleotides: TGTGCCAGCAGCCAGGGGACTAGCGGGGGACCCGACGAGCAGTACTTC. It encodes CASSQGTSGGPDEQYF.

The rearrangement uses TRBV11-1 and TRBJ1-1, with 11 positions matching TRBD1. Germline values: CDR1 SGHAT, CDR2 FQDESV (reference sequence). The CDR3 spans 14 residues. The V gene end was trimmed by 6 bases and the J gene end by 6 bases; junction bases not matched to a gene: 6. CDR3 amino acids: CASRMDRGRSEAFF. The CDR3 DNA reads as TGTGCCAGCAGAATGGACAGGGGGCGATCTGAAGCTTTCTTT.

The rearrangement joins TRBV11-2 to TRBJ2-1; 7 bases match TRBD2. The CDR3 consists of 16 residues. V was pared by 1 base and J by 3 bases, with 6 bases of the junction left unmatched. CDR1 and CDR2 from the germline V gene are SGHAT and FQNNGV. The CDR3: CASSLVAGGGYNEQFF. The CDR3 nucleotides read TGTGCCAGCAGCTTAGTCGCCGGCGGGGGCTACAATGAGCAGTTCTTC.

The genes are TRBV6-4 and TRBJ2-7, with 9 bases lining up with TRBD1. This CDR3 comprises 15 residues. Per the germline V gene, CDR1 is MRHNA and CDR2 is SNTAGT. Unmatched junction bases numbered 9, after V lost 6 bases and J lost 3 bases. CDR3 amino acids: CASSVLPGQGYEQYF. DNA for the CDR3: TGTGCCAGCAGCGTCCTTCCGGGACAGGGCTACGAGCAGTACTTC.

V usage is TRBV7-2 and J usage is TRBJ1-4, with TRBD1 identical over 9 bases. The CDR3 extends over 16 amino acids. In germline, CDR1 is SGHTA, CDR2 FQGNSA. The ends lost 6 bases at V and 3 bases at J; junction bases unmatched: 8. This CDR3 is CASRRQGGAPNEKLFF. Here the CDR3 DNA reads TGTGCCAGCAGGAGACAGGGGGGCGCCCCTAATGAAAAACTGTTTTTT.

This rearrangement joins TRBV6-5 to TRBJ2-7, with TRBD2 matching 8 bases. The CDR3 is 13 residues long. Per germline, CDR1 MNHEY and CDR2 SVGAGI. CDR3 coding DNA: TGTGCGCTCCAAGCGGGGGTCTCCTACGAGCAGTACTTC. Protein: CALQAGVSYEQYF.

Only one count was recorded for this clone. This chain uses TRBV4-1 with TRBJ1-5, with D possibly matching TRBD1 (5 bases). CDR3 length: 15 residues. V was shortened by 0 bases and J by 5 bases, with 11 bases between the two germline ends. Germline CDR1 MGHRA, CDR2 YSYEKL. CDR3 protein: CASSQDWGLYQPQHF. Written as DNA, the CDR3 is TGCGCCAGCAGCCAAGATTGGGGCCTTTATCAGCCCCAGCATTTT.

This chain joins TRBV12-2 and TRBJ1-2; the DNA was not used to check the table's D call, TRBD1. TRBV12-2 is assigned pseudogene status. The CDR3 length is 12 residues. CDR3 nucleotide sequence: TGTGCAAGGGCGGACAGCAACTATGGCTACACCTTC. This translates into CARADSNYGYTF.

This clone came up once. V is TRBV3-1 (or the pseudogene TRBV3-2) and J is TRBJ1-5; tentatively, D is TRBD1 (6 bases). Germline CDR1 reads LGHDT; CDR2 reads YNNKEL (reference sequence). The germline V and J ends were trimmed by 4 bases and 0 bases, with 10 bases remaining between them. The length of the CDR3 is 15 residues. Here the CDR3 DNA reads TGTGCCAGCAGCCGGGGACACCTTAGCAATCAGCCCCAGCATTTT. This translates into CASSRGHLSNQPQHF.

The V gene is TRBV7-9, the J gene TRBJ2-5; 8 bases map to TRBD1. V lost 7 bases to trimming and J lost 3 bases; unmatched junction nucleotides: 13. This CDR3 contains 16 residues. From germline, CDR1 is SEHNR and CDR2 FQNEAQ (reference sequence). CDR3 amino acids: CASINRLGTGEETQYF. The CDR3 coding sequence is TGTGCCAGCATCAATCGACTAGGGACAGGAGAAGAGACCCAGTACTTC.

The rearrangement uses TRBV7-9 and TRBJ2-7; 9 nucleotides agree with TRBD1. The V gene's germline CDR1 is SEHNR and CDR2 FQNEAQ (reference sequence). This CDR3 is 14 amino acids long. With 5 bases clipped from V and 2 bases from J, the junction kept 4 bases outside the gene matches. The chain's CDR3 is CASSRDRVAYEQYF. CDR3 sequence (DNA): TGTGCCAGCAGCCGGGACAGGGTAGCCTACGAGCAGTACTTC.

This clone has only one observation. CDR3 DNA sequence: TGTGCCAGCAGGCCGCAGGGGTCTGGCTACACCTTC. Protein: CASRPQGSGYTF. The chain joins TRBV6-5 to TRBJ1-2, with D possibly TRBD1 on 6 matching bases. Per the germline V gene, CDR1 is MNHEY and CDR2 is SVGAGI. The V and J ends lost 6 bases and 7 bases respectively, with 12 bases between them. The CDR3 runs 12 residues.

This clone was detected a few times. This chain uses TRBV20-1 with TRBJ2-2; a possible D gene is TRBD2 (6 bases). The germline gives CDR1 DFQATT, CDR2 SNEGSKA (reference sequence). V shed 6 bases and J shed 1 base, with 12 bases lying between them. This CDR3 is built from 14 residues. The CDR3 loop is CSASLGGNTGELFF. CDR3 coding DNA: TGCAGTGCAAGTTTGGGGGGGAACACCGGGGAGCTGTTTTTT.

The chain is built from TRBV5-1 and TRBJ1-4; D is uncertain. Looked up from germline, CDR1 is SGHRS and CDR2 is YFSETQ. The CDR3 is 17 residues long. Trimming removed 4 bases at V and 4 bases at J, with 20 bases between. The CDR3 here is CASSLASGVGINEKLFF. In nucleotides, the CDR3 is TGCGCCAGCAGCCTAGCTAGTGGAGTAGGTATTAATGAAAAACTGTTTTTT.

This chain connects TRBV19 to TRBJ1-2, with 9 bases fitting TRBD1. V lost 3 bases to trimming and J lost 5 bases; unmatched junction nucleotides: 13. The germline gives CDR1 LNHDA, CDR2 SQIVND (reference sequence). The CDR3 contains 17 residues. CDR3 sequence (DNA): TGTGCCAGTAGTATCCGCTCCGGGACAGGGCTGATATATGGCTACACCTTC. It codes for CASSIRSGTGLIYGYTF.

The V gene is TRBV5-6, the J gene TRBJ1-1; 10 positions agree with TRBD1. Trimming took 2 bases from V and 4 from J; bases not matched to a gene: 5. Germline V gene sequence: CDR1 SGHDT, CDR2 YYEEEE. CDR3 length: 15 amino acids. DNA of the CDR3: TGTGCCAGCAGCTTTACTAGACAGGGGGCCACTGAAGCTTTCTTT. It codes for CASSFTRQGATEAFF.

V is TRBV25-1 and J is TRBJ1-2; TRBD1 might be the D (6 bases). Deletions cut 6 bases from V and 6 bases from J, with 14 bases between. CDR1 is MGHDK and CDR2 is SYGVNS in the germline V gene. This CDR3 spans 13 amino acids. CDR3 DNA sequence: TGTGCCAGCAGACAACAGGGAGTTGATGGCTACACCTTC. It is translated as CASRQQGVDGYTF.

J is TRBJ2-2 and V is TRBV19; D remains ambiguous. The germline gives CDR1 LNHDA, CDR2 SQIVND (reference sequence). Deletions cut 5 bases from V and 8 bases from J, with 27 bases between. CDR3 length: 18 amino acids. CDR3 sequence reads: CASSDPSESAVRAGELFF. The CDR3 nucleotides are TGTGCCAGTAGTGACCCTAGTGAATCGGCGGTTCGCGCGGGGGAGCTGTTTTTT.

This chain joins TRBV20-1 and TRBJ1-2; D gene uncertain. The CDR3 contains 11 residues. The V end was cut by 3 bases, the J end by 8 bases, with 10 bases between. Germline V gene sequence: CDR1 DFQATT, CDR2 SNEGSKA (reference sequence). The CDR3 DNA reads TGCAGTGCTAGGGACTTCCGAGGCTACACCTTC. It yields the protein CSARDFRGYTF.

This rearrangement joins TRBV7-2 to TRBJ2-3, with TRBD2 matching over 7 bases. Trimming at V came to 2 bases and at J to 6 bases, leaving 2 bases not matched to a gene. The germline V gene has CDR1 SGHTA and CDR2 FQGNSA. The CDR3 sequence is 13 residues long. CDR3 residues: CASSLLGGDTQYF. CDR3 sequence (DNA): TGTGCCAGCAGCTTATTGGGGGGGGATACGCAGTATTTT.